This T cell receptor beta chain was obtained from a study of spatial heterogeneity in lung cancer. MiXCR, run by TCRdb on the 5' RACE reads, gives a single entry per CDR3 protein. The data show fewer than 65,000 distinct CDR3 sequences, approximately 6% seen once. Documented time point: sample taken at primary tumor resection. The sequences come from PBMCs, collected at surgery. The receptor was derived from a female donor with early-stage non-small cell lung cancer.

Here the CDR3 DNA reads TGTGCCAGCAGCTTGCCAGGTGGAAACACCATATATTTT. This codes for CASSLPGGNTIYF. The chain employs TRBV5-6 and TRBJ1-3; D call uncertain. The V end lost 1 base, the J end lost 3 bases, and 5 bases lay between the germline ends. The CDR3 sequence is 13 residues long. Germline CDR1 SGHDT, CDR2 YYEEEE.